These 30 T cell receptor beta chains originate from one sample sequenced in a study of blood T cell repertoires in COVID-19. Profiled with immunoSEQ multiplex PCR; TCRdb holds only in-frame clones, not every one. The data hold roughly 72,000 clones, with roughly 91% observed a single time. Sequenced sample: peripheral blood. Receptor source: a human donor in a cohort sampled during active COVID-19.

J is TRBJ1-2 and V is TRBV5-6; 7 bases fit TRBD1. The V and J ends lost 4 bases and 4 bases, in that order; junction bases with no gene match: 7. The CDR3 is 14 residues long. Germline CDR1 reads SGHDT; CDR2 reads YYEEEE. The CDR3 protein is CASSETGIPYGYTF. The DNA for the CDR3 is TGTGCCAGCAGCGAGACAGGGATTCCCTATGGCTACACCTTC.

As concerns this clone: Because it lacks the conserved phenylalanine or tryptophan at the end, this CDR3 is likely a read error. The limits of the CDR3 on the DNA are not certain, so only TCRdb's listed CDR3 is given. The genes are TRBV6-1 and TRBJ1-1; TRBD1, the table's D call, was not compared with the DNA. CDR1 and CDR2 from the germline V gene are MNHNS and SASEGT. The CDR3 is 10 amino acids in total, end residues counted. The CDR3 is CASSEARTVL.

The chain couples TRBV10-3 to TRBJ2-5; D is uncertain. Germline V gene lookup returns CDR1 ENHRY and CDR2 SYGVKD. This CDR3 has 11 residues. The V end lost 2 bases, the J end lost 5 bases, and 3 bases lay between the germline ends. The CDR3 DNA reads TGTGCCATCAGTGAGCGGGAGACCCAGTACTTC. Protein: CAISERETQYF.

The table lists this clone with a few counts. V is TRBV19 and J is TRBJ1-2; TRBD1 aligns across 7 bases. V dropped 6 bases and J dropped 4; count of bases not matched to a gene: 8. Germline CDR1 is LNHDA and CDR2 is SQIVND (reference sequence). There are 14 residues in the CDR3. The chain's CDR3 is CASSGQAVIYGYTF. CDR3 DNA sequence: TGTGCCAGTAGCGGACAGGCCGTCATCTATGGCTACACCTTC.

The chain uses TRBV9 and TRBJ2-3, with 12 positions matching TRBD2. The CDR3 consists of 16 residues. The trim removed 3 bases at V and 2 bases at J, leaving 4 bases unmatched. The germline gives CDR1 SGDLS, CDR2 YYNGEE. The CDR3 DNA sequence: TGTGCCAGCAGCGGAGGGACTAGCGGGCTCACAGATACGCAGTATTTT. It yields the protein CASSGGTSGLTDTQYF.

The chain recombines TRBV18 with TRBJ2-1, with TRBD2 identical over 11 bases. J was trimmed by 4 bases and V by 3 bases; bases with no gene match: 5. The CDR3 has 16 residues. CDR1 KGHSH and CDR2 LQKENI come from the germline V gene. The CDR3 DNA sequence: TGTGCCAGCTCACCTCCCGGGACTAGCGGTTACAATGAGCAGTTCTTC. Protein: CASSPPGTSGYNEQFF.

V and J are TRBV7-2 and TRBJ2-1, with 8 bases fitting TRBD2. There are 16 residues in the CDR3. Germline values: CDR1 SGHTA, CDR2 FQGNSA. J was trimmed by 4 bases and V by 4 bases; bases with no gene match: 9. DNA of the CDR3: TGTGCCAGCAGCTCGCCGCCCGGGACTAGATACAATGAGCAGTTCTTC. Encoded protein: CASSSPPGTRYNEQFF.

This chain links TRBV29-1 with TRBJ2-1, with TRBD2 matching over 7 bases. The V and J ends lost 7 bases and 2 bases, in that order; junction bases with no gene match: 11. The CDR3 has 15 amino acids. Germline CDR1 is SQVTM and CDR2 is ANQGSEA. The CDR3 bases are TGCAGCGGTAGTGATCTAGCGGAGGCCTACAATGAGCAGTTCTTC. As protein: CSGSDLAEAYNEQFF.

This chain connects TRBV7-9 to TRBJ2-7; no reliable D call. The CDR3 totals 13 residues. The V end was cut by 5 bases, the J end by 0 bases, with 8 bases between. The germline CDR1 and CDR2 sequences are SEHNR and FQNEAQ (reference sequence). The CDR3 DNA follows: TGTGCCAGCAGCCCACTTGGCTCCTACGAGCAGTACTTC. Translated: CASSPLGSYEQYF.

The chain carries TRBV19 and TRBJ1-5; the D is unclear. V dropped 3 bases and J dropped 0 bases, with 9 bases sitting between them. Germline CDR1 is LNHDA and CDR2 is SQIVND (reference sequence). This CDR3 region has 15 residues. CDR3 in amino acids: CASSIGTASNQPQHF. The CDR3 DNA sequence: TGTGCCAGTAGTATCGGCACAGCTAGCAATCAGCCCCAGCATTTT. Variable domain in full (rest from reference TRBV19 and TRBJ1-5): DGGITQSPKYLFRKEGQNVTLSCEQNLNHDAMYWYRQDPGQGLRLIYYSQIVNDFQKGDIAEGYSVSREKKESFPLTVTSAQKNPTAFYLCASSIGTASNQPQHFGDGTRLSIL.

The V call is TRBV5-4, the J call TRBJ2-5; possibly TRBD2 for D (8 bases). The V end lost 4 bases, the J end lost 4 bases, and 17 bases lay between the germline ends. There are 15 residues in the CDR3. Germline lookup yields CDR1 SGHNT and CDR2 YYREEE (reference sequence). The CDR3, as DNA: TGTGCCAGCAGCCTCCGGGAGGGGGCGCGAGAGACCCAGTACTTC. Translated: CASSLREGARETQYF. Using reference TRBV5-4 and TRBJ2-5 for the parts outside the CDR3, the full variable domain is ETGVTQSPTHLIKTRGQQVTLRCSSQSGHNTVSWYQQALGQGPQFIFQYYREEENGRGNFPPRFSGLQFPNYSSELNVNALELDDSALYLCASSLREGARETQYFGPGTRLLVL.

This rearrangement joins TRBV19 to TRBJ2-5; 7 positions match TRBD2. The CDR3 sequence is 16 residues long. Germline loops: CDR1 LNHDA, CDR2 SQIVND (reference sequence). V was pared by 3 bases and J by 5 bases, with 12 bases of the junction left unmatched. The CDR3 loop is CASSMGGSHLPETQYF. Written as DNA, the CDR3 is TGTGCCAGTAGTATGGGCGGGAGTCACCTCCCGGAGACCCAGTACTTC.

In DNA, the CDR3 is TGCGCCAGCAGCTTGGGGGACTATAGCAATCAGCCCCAGCATTTT. This sequence encodes CASSLGDYSNQPQHF. The genes are TRBV5-1 and TRBJ1-5, with D possibly TRBD1 on 5 matching bases. Germline-derived CDR1 and CDR2 are SGHRS and YFSETQ. With 0 bases removed from V and 0 bases from J, the gap between germline ends came to 7 bases. This CDR3 comprises 15 residues.

The chain couples TRBV11-2 to TRBJ2-3, with 7 bases fitting TRBD2. The ends lost 2 bases at V and 5 bases at J; junction bases unmatched: 10. The germline CDR1 and CDR2 sequences are SGHAT and FQNNGV. This CDR3 is built from 16 residues. The CDR3 sequence is CASSLRPRGGGDTQYF. In DNA form, the CDR3 reads TGTGCCAGCAGCTTAAGGCCCCGGGGCGGGGGAGATACGCAGTATTTT.

The rearrangement uses TRBV6-4 and TRBJ1-5; D is possibly TRBD1 (5 bases). V dropped 5 bases and J dropped 4 bases, with 9 bases sitting between them. The CDR3 has 13 amino acids. Germline loops: CDR1 MRHNA, CDR2 SNTAGT. The CDR3 DNA is TGTGCCAGCAGTTTGGACACTAATCAGCCCCAGCATTTT. Encoded protein: CASSLDTNQPQHF.

V and J are TRBV15 and TRBJ2-5; 7 nucleotides line up with TRBD1. The CDR3 has 16 amino acids. Germline CDR1 is LNHNV and CDR2 is YYDKDF (reference sequence). With V trimmed by 1 base and J by 2 bases, 7 bases remained unmatched. The CDR3 nucleotides are TGTGCCACCAGCAGAGGGTGGGACAGACGACAAGAGACCCAGTACTTC. Its protein is CATSRGWDRRQETQYF.

V usage is TRBV7-9 and J usage is TRBJ1-2; D is undetermined. CDR3 length: 13 amino acids. The germline CDR1 and CDR2 sequences are SEHNR and FQNEAQ (reference sequence). V lost 5 bases, J lost 2 bases, and 9 bases lay in between. CDR3 nucleotides: TGTGCCAGCAGCCGTAGGGAGAACTATGGCTACACCTTC. Its translation: CASSRRENYGYTF.

The rearrangement joins TRBV6-2 or TRBV6-3 to TRBJ1-1; D is ambiguous. V was cut by 2 bases and J by 2 bases, with 9 bases left in between. This CDR3 contains 14 residues. Per the germline V gene, CDR1 is MNHEY and CDR2 is SVGEGT. The CDR3 DNA reads as TGTGCCAGCAGTTACCGAATACTTAACACTGAAGCTTTCTTT. This codes for CASSYRILNTEAFF.

This clone has a single count. V is TRBV5-5 and J is TRBJ2-7; 8 nucleotides match TRBD2. Unmatched junction bases numbered 7, after V lost 2 bases and J lost 3 bases. This CDR3 region has 15 residues. Germline V gene data show CDR1 as SGHKS and CDR2 as YYEKEE (reference sequence). CDR3 in amino acids: CASSFGTRDYYEQYF. The CDR3 DNA follows: TGTGCCAGCAGCTTCGGGACTAGAGATTACTACGAGCAGTACTTC.

The rearrangement uses TRBV3-1 (or the pseudogene TRBV3-2) and TRBJ2-1; the D is unclear. The V end was cut by 7 bases, the J end by 0 bases, with 7 bases between. The V gene's germline CDR1 is LGHDT and CDR2 YNNKEL (reference sequence). The CDR3 sequence is 13 residues long. The CDR3: CASMSGSYNEQFF. The CDR3 nucleotides read TGTGCCAGCATGAGTGGCTCCTACAATGAGCAGTTCTTC.

This sequence joins TRBV5-1 and TRBJ2-7; 8 positions agree with TRBD1. V lost 2 bases and J lost 5; bases outside the gene matches: 9. The CDR3 loop spans 15 amino acids. Germline V CDR1 and CDR2: SGHRS, YFSETQ. The CDR3 nucleotides are TGCGCCAGCAGCTTAGGCGCCAGGGGGCTCGACGAGCAGTACTTC. Amino acids: CASSLGARGLDEQYF.

The genes are TRBV5-1 and TRBJ2-1; 8 bases fit TRBD2. CDR3 size: 14 residues. Germline V gene lookup returns CDR1 SGHRS and CDR2 YFSETQ. J lost 9 bases, V lost 4 bases, and 9 bases had no gene match. CDR3: CASSNSGTMSEQFF. The CDR3 nucleotides read TGCGCCAGCAGCAATAGCGGGACTATGAGTGAGCAGTTCTTC.

The chain links TRBV5-1 to TRBJ1-3; possible D gene TRBD1, 6 bases. The CDR3 runs 14 residues. V was pared by 3 bases and J by 4 bases, with 11 bases between. Looked up from germline, CDR1 is SGHRS and CDR2 is YFSETQ. The CDR3 loop is CASSSQGSGNTIYF. For the CDR3, the DNA is TGCGCCAGCAGCTCACAGGGTAGCGGAAACACCATATATTTT.

J is TRBJ2-7 and V is TRBV6-6, with D perhaps TRBD2 (6 bases). The CDR3 consists of 16 residues. Germline V lookup: CDR1 MNHNY, CDR2 SVGAGI (reference sequence). The V gene lost 6 bases and the J gene lost 2 bases, with 20 bases spanning the gap. The CDR3 bases are TGTGCCAGCAGCTCCCCTACGGGAGAGTTTGCCTACGAGCAGTACTTC. It encodes CASSSPTGEFAYEQYF.

The chain recombines TRBV5-1 with TRBJ2-3; 7 nucleotides agree with TRBD1. V shed 0 bases and J 2 bases; nucleotides not matched to a gene: 6. CDR1 is SGHRS, CDR2 YFSETQ, per germline. CDR3 length equals 16 residues. CDR3 sequence: CASSLVGTAPTDTQYF. The CDR3 DNA follows: TGCGCCAGCAGCTTGGTAGGGACAGCCCCCACAGATACGCAGTATTTT.

This clone was recorded once. This chain connects TRBV5-6 to TRBJ2-1, with D possibly TRBD2 on 5 matching bases. The germline V and J ends were trimmed by 4 bases and 0 bases, with 11 bases remaining between them. The CDR3 totals 15 residues. From germline, CDR1 is SGHDT and CDR2 YYEEEE. As DNA, the CDR3 is TGTGCCAGCAGCAAAATAGCGAGCTCCTACAATGAGCAGTTCTTC. Translation gives CASSKIASSYNEQFF.

This clone has only one observation. The V and J genes are TRBV28 and TRBJ1-1; D may be TRBD1 (5 bases). The CDR3 runs 14 residues. Germline V CDR1 and CDR2: MDHEN, SYDVKM. Trimming cost V 6 bases and J 10 bases, with 21 bases left between them. The chain's CDR3 is CASSRGGTQLGAFF. CDR3 DNA sequence: TGTGCCAGCAGCCGGGGCGGGACTCAGCTTGGAGCTTTCTTT.

The chain uses TRBV4-1 and TRBJ2-7; 10 bases align to TRBD1. With V trimmed by 1 base and J by 0 bases, 0 bases remained unmatched. Germline assignment: CDR1 MGHRA and CDR2 YSYEKL. The CDR3 runs 15 residues. The CDR3 loop reads CASSQGQGASYEQYF. DNA of the CDR3: TGCGCCAGCAGCCAAGGACAGGGGGCCTCCTACGAGCAGTACTTC.

V gene TRBV3-1 (or the pseudogene TRBV3-2) combines with J gene TRBJ1-5; TRBD1 might be the D (6 bases). This CDR3 comprises 17 residues. V shed 0 bases and J shed 4 bases, with 16 bases lying between them. Germline-derived CDR1 and CDR2 are LGHDT and YNNKEL (reference sequence). CDR3 DNA sequence: TGTGCCAGCAGCCAAGATCGGGCGCGGGGGGCGAATCAGCCCCAGCATTTT. Its protein product is CASSQDRARGANQPQHF.

The rearrangement joins TRBV5-1 to TRBJ2-3, with D unresolved. The CDR3 extends over 14 amino acids. V was clipped by 1 base and J by 0 bases, with 6 bases between them. Germline lookup yields CDR1 SGHRS and CDR2 YFSETQ. The CDR3: CASSLTSSTDTQYF. The CDR3 nucleotides read TGCGCCAGCAGCTTGACCAGTAGCACAGATACGCAGTATTTT.